The subject of this entry is one T cell receptor beta chain. There is no known antigen for this receptor. Per-base quality was not reported, and no clone a single base away is much larger than it. The data stem from a study of response to subunit inactivated influenza vaccine (dated by TCRdb to 2016 to 2019). The study in broad terms: Deep quantitative T cell receptor repertoire profiling was used in the study to track responses to a trivalent subunit inactivated influenza vaccine.

To prepare the library, RT-PCR was applied. Instrument on record: Illumina HiSeq 2500. TCRdb took the public reads, trimmed them with fastp at Q25, ran MiXCR for clone calling and kept in-frame beta chains. Duplicate CDR3 protein sequences are folded into a single record with the most common DNA and genes. The sample table shows 650,000 to 800,000 distinct CDR3 sequences, and about 14% are seen once. The ten top clones hold around 6.5% of the sample. The research as a whole found: It was suggested by the authors that each seasonal influenza vaccination may recruit only a limited number of new T cells.

The sample consisted of PBMCs from blood, taken less than 15 days before vaccination. This TCR was recovered from a man aged 50-60 years who received an inactivated influenza vaccine. Donor details come from another sample of the same person, matched by shared clones.

The CDR3 reads CASSYGAQQYF. The DNA is TGTGCCAGCAGTTACGGGGCCCAGCAGTACTTC. Recombination connected TRBV6-5 to TRBJ2-7; TRBD1 is possibly the D segment (5 matching bases). Measured from the cysteine to the phenylalanine, the CDR3 is 11 residues long. Only CDR3 DNA remains: 33 bases, in frame from the first base. Looking up the germline V gene yields CDR1 MNHEY and CDR2 SVGAGI. V is shortened by 2 bases, J by 8 bases, and the region joining them spans 7 bases.